The 10 T cell receptor beta chains listed next were all sequenced from one sample in a study of T cells after yellow fever vaccination. TCRdb used MiXCR to reprocess the 5' RACE reads, holding one entry per CDR3 protein. The data show over 300,000 distinct CDR3 sequences, with around 3.9% seen just once and around 22% held by the top ten. Sequences were derived from PBMCs, sampled on the day of the yellow fever booster vaccination. Receptors originate from a man between 18 and 35 years old who received the YFV17D yellow fever vaccine.

This clonotype turned up a few times. V is TRBV15 and J is TRBJ1-5; 7 bases are shared with TRBD1. V shed 0 bases and J 6 bases; nucleotides not matched to a gene: 5. The germline gives CDR1 LNHNV, CDR2 YYDKDF (reference sequence). This CDR3 is built from 15 residues. The CDR3 nucleotides are TGTGCCACCAGCAGAGATACAGGGGCAGGTCAGCCCCAGCATTTT. As protein: CATSRDTGAGQPQHF.

The chain carries TRBV7-2 and TRBJ2-7; weak D call: TRBD2 (6 bases). Germline CDR1 is SGHTA and CDR2 is FQGNSA. This CDR3 region has 13 residues. Trimming took off 4 bases at V and 2 bases at J, with 9 bases between the two ends. DNA of the CDR3: TGTGCCAGCAGCTGGGGGACTCCCTACGAGCAGTACTTC. Translated, it gives CASSWGTPYEQYF.

This clonotype was seen at least ten times. The chain carries TRBV28 and TRBJ2-7, with TRBD1 matching over 7 bases. The ends lost 6 bases at V and 8 bases at J; junction bases unmatched: 13. CDR3 length equals 14 residues. Germline values: CDR1 MDHEN, CDR2 SYDVKM. This CDR3 is CASRRPGQPVQQYV. CDR3 sequence (DNA): TGTGCCAGCAGACGTCCGGGACAGCCTGTTCAGCAGTACGTC.

The chain links TRBV2 to TRBJ2-1, with TRBD1 as a possible D gene (6 bases). The CDR3 sequence is 14 residues long. V lost 6 bases and J 3 bases, leaving 12 bases between the germline ends. Per germline, CDR1 SNHLY and CDR2 FYNNEI. The CDR3 bases are TGTGCCAGCAGGTCCTGGGGGCTCTACAATGAGCAGTTCTTC. Translated: CASRSWGLYNEQFF.

This clonotype has a count of ten or more. The CDR3 reads CASQLAGGRDEQFF. In DNA, the CDR3 is TGTGCCAGTCAGCTAGCGGGGGGGCGGGATGAGCAGTTCTTC. This sequence joins TRBV12-3 or TRBV12-4 and TRBJ2-1; 12 positions agree with TRBD2. Trimming at V came to 9 bases and at J to 8 bases, leaving 8 bases not matched to a gene. CDR3 length: 14 residues.

The sample holds many counts of this clonotype. This chain connects TRBV20-1 to TRBJ2-5, with 7 bases fitting TRBD1. CDR1 DFQATT and CDR2 SNEGSKA come from the germline V gene (reference sequence). There are 14 residues in the CDR3. V shed 5 bases and J 5 bases; nucleotides not matched to a gene: 11. CDR3 loop: CSARTPGQTETQYF. DNA for the CDR3: TGCAGTGCTCGAACACCGGGACAGACGGAGACCCAGTACTTC.

This chain connects TRBV15 to TRBJ2-1; no definite D call. Per the germline V gene, CDR1 is LNHNV and CDR2 is YYDKDF (reference sequence). The V and J ends lost 1 base and 1 base respectively, with 11 bases between them. The CDR3 runs to 16 residues. CDR3 bases: TGTGCCACCAGCAGAGCCCCCGCAGGTTCCTACAATGAGCAGTTCTTC. This encodes CATSRAPAGSYNEQFF.

This clonotype was counted at least ten times. This sequence joins TRBV13 and TRBJ2-3; 10 bases are shared with TRBD2. Germline V gives CDR1 PRHDT, CDR2 FYEKMQ (reference sequence). CDR3 size: 20 residues. Trimming removed 3 bases from V and 3 bases from J; junction bases left unmatched: 18. CDR3 sequence (DNA): TGTGCCAGCAGCTTTTTTCAGCGGGGGGGAAAGGGAAGTCGGACAGATACGCAGTATTTT. Protein: CASSFFQRGGKGSRTDTQYF.

This clonotype was seen many times. The V call is TRBV20-1, the J call TRBJ2-1; 11 bases line up with TRBD2. V dropped 4 bases and J dropped 6; count of bases not matched to a gene: 5. The CDR3 totals 14 residues. Germline V gives CDR1 DFQATT, CDR2 SNEGSKA (reference sequence). The CDR3 loop reads CSATLAGGINEQFF. CDR3 DNA sequence: TGCAGTGCTACCCTAGCGGGGGGAATCAATGAGCAGTTCTTC.

There are many counts of this clonotype. The junction departs from germline at one end; a sequencing error may be responsible. The chain recombines TRBV7-9 with TRBJ1-2; no reliable D call. The CDR3 extends over 16 amino acids. CDR1 is SEHNR, CDR2 FQNEAQ, per germline (reference sequence). The CDR3 bases are TGTGCCAGCAGCTTAGGTCACGAACTCACCATCTATGGCTACAACTTC. It yields the protein CASSLGHELTIYGYNF.